These 19 T cell receptor beta chains were sequenced from one sample in a study of T cell repertoires in cytomegalovirus infection. MiXCR, applied by TCRdb to the reads, yields one record per CDR3 protein. This table has approximately 250,000 distinct CDR3 sequences, under 25% appearing once. Sequenced input: CD8+ T cells from PBMCs. Receptor source: a human donor in good health (CMV status not recorded). Some clones in this sample may be carry-over from other donors' samples.

This chain links TRBV3-1 with TRBJ2-3, with TRBD2 as a possible D gene (5 bases). The CDR3 is made up of 16 amino acids. V dropped 3 bases and J dropped 3 bases, with 16 bases sitting between them. In germline, CDR1 is LGHDT, CDR2 YNNKEL (reference sequence). The CDR3 is CASSQIEGLRTDTQYF. The CDR3 nucleotides are TGTGCCAGCAGCCAGATCGAGGGTTTGAGGACAGATACGCAGTATTTT.

The V and J genes are TRBV6-6 and TRBJ2-1; D is uncertain. V gave up 2 bases and J gave up 8 bases, with 4 bases separating them. The germline V gene encodes CDR1 MNHNY and CDR2 SVGAGI (reference sequence). The CDR3 totals 11 residues. CDR3 DNA: TGTGCCAGCAGTTACACAGATGAGCAGTTCTTC. This gives the protein CASSYTDEQFF.

At least ten counts were recorded for this clonotype. V usage is TRBV6-1 and J usage is TRBJ2-1; 10 bases map to TRBD2. Germline assignment: CDR1 MNHNS and CDR2 SASEGT. This CDR3 contains 15 residues. Trimming removed 5 bases from V and 3 bases from J; junction bases left unmatched: 4. The chain's CDR3 is CASSNKRGGYNEQFF. The CDR3 coding sequence is TGTGCCAGCAGTAACAAGCGGGGGGGCTACAATGAGCAGTTCTTC.

This clonotype has only a few counts. The chain carries TRBV5-1 and TRBJ1-1; TRBD1 might be the D (5 bases). This CDR3 spans 14 amino acids. Trimming removed 6 bases at V and 4 bases at J, with 16 bases between. The V gene's germline CDR1 is SGHRS and CDR2 YFSETQ. Here the CDR3 DNA reads TGCGCCAGCAAAATCGGGGGGACGGGCACTGAAGCTTTCTTT. This sequence encodes CASKIGGTGTEAFF.

Of note for this clonotype: A much larger clone sits a single nucleotide away, making a read error possible. V gene TRBV28 combines with J gene TRBJ1-2, with D possibly matching TRBD1 (5 bases). The CDR3 runs to 14 residues. From germline, CDR1 is MDHEN and CDR2 SYDVKM. Trimming stripped 11 bases from V and 4 bases from J, with 20 bases between. The CDR3 coding sequence is TGTGCCTGCTGGGAGGGGACGTCAAGCTATGGCTACACCTTC. Translated: CACWEGTSSYGYTF.

A few counts support this clonotype. The chain couples TRBV7-6 to TRBJ2-3; D possibly uses TRBD1 or TRBD2 (5 bases each). This CDR3 is 16 amino acids long. With 3 bases removed from V and 1 base from J, the gap between germline ends came to 14 bases. Germline V gene data show CDR1 as SGHVS and CDR2 as FNYEAQ. DNA for the CDR3: TGTGCCAGCAGCTTGAGGTCAGGGACGGGCACAGATACGCAGTATTTT. Its translation: CASSLRSGTGTDTQYF. The complete variable domain, with remaining parts taken from reference TRBV7-6 and TRBJ2-3, reads GAGVSQSPRYKVTKRGQDVALRCDPISGHVSLYWYRQALGQGPEFLTYFNYEAQQDKSGLPNDRFSAERPEGSISTLTIQRTEQRDSAMYRCASSLRSGTGTDTQYFGPGTRLTVL.

The chain couples TRBV27 to TRBJ2-7; tentative D call: TRBD1 (5 bases). This CDR3 region has 13 residues. Per germline, CDR1 MNHEY and CDR2 SMNVEV (reference sequence). V was clipped by 5 bases and J by 3 bases, with 11 bases between them. This CDR3 is CASSLQVNYEQYF. The CDR3 DNA sequence: TGTGCCAGCAGTCTACAGGTGAACTACGAGCAGTACTTC.

The J gene is TRBJ1-1, the V gene TRBV19; D not certain. Germline V gives CDR1 LNHDA, CDR2 SQIVND (reference sequence). Trimming stripped 7 bases from V and 2 bases from J, with 8 bases between. This CDR3 comprises 12 residues. The CDR3 spells CASIHSNTEAFF. CDR3 coding DNA: TGTGCCAGTATACACAGCAACACTGAAGCTTTCTTT.

This clonotype has just one count. An end of the junction differs from the germline gene, which may be a read error. V is TRBV27 and J is TRBJ2-2, with D perhaps being TRBD1 or TRBD2 (5 bases each). This CDR3 comprises 15 residues. Germline lookup yields CDR1 MNHEY and CDR2 SMNVEV (reference sequence). DNA of the CDR3: TGTGCCAGCAGTTCCTCTGAAGGGGTGACCGGGGAGCCGTTTTTT. It codes for CASSSSEGVTGEPFF.

This clonotype was observed a handful of times. The chain carries TRBV6-2 or TRBV6-3 and TRBJ2-1; 8 nucleotides agree with TRBD2. Germline V gene data show CDR1 as MNHEY and CDR2 as SVGEGT. There are 18 residues in the CDR3. Unmatched junction bases numbered 7, after V lost 0 bases and J lost 0 bases. This CDR3 reads CASSYSPLGTSSYNEQFF. CDR3 coding DNA: TGTGCCAGCAGTTACTCCCCCTTGGGGACTAGCTCCTACAATGAGCAGTTCTTC.

This clonotype qualifies as medium-sized (0.01 to 0.1%). J is TRBJ1-5 and V is TRBV29-1, with TRBD1 identical over 7 bases. J lost 2 bases, V lost 5 bases, and 6 bases had no gene match. CDR1 SQVTM and CDR2 ANQGSEA come from the germline V gene. The CDR3 loop spans 14 amino acids. Here the CDR3 reads CSVQQGYGNQPQHF. CDR3 bases: TGCAGCGTTCAACAGGGGTATGGCAATCAGCCCCAGCATTTT.

V usage is TRBV9 and J usage is TRBJ2-1; 14 bases line up with TRBD2. CDR3 length equals 17 residues. Trimming took 4 bases from V and 8 from J; bases not matched to a gene: 11. From germline, CDR1 is SGDLS and CDR2 YYNGEE. The CDR3 DNA reads as TGTGCCAGCAGCCCCCTCGGACTAGCGGGGGGCATGGATGAGCAGTTCTTC. It is translated as CASSPLGLAGGMDEQFF.

This clonotype was detected only a few times. V gene TRBV2 combines with J gene TRBJ2-1; 10 bases map to TRBD2. Germline-derived CDR1 and CDR2 are SNHLY and FYNNEI. After removal of 4 bases from V and 9 bases from J, the junction contained 9 bases not matched to a gene. The CDR3 is 15 residues long. CDR3 sequence: CASSGPSGGDSEQFF. CDR3 DNA sequence: TGTGCCAGCAGTGGACCTAGCGGGGGCGACAGTGAGCAGTTCTTC. The full variable domain, completed using reference TRBV2 and TRBJ2-1, is EPEVTQTPSHQVTQMGQEVILRCVPISNHLYFYWYRQILGQKVEFLVSFYNNEISEKSEIFDDQFSVERPDGSNFTLKIRSTKLEDSAMYFCASSGPSGGDSEQFFGPGTRLTVL.

The chain uses TRBV28 and TRBJ1-6; 10 bases line up with TRBD1. CDR1 and CDR2 (germline): MDHEN, SYDVKM. This CDR3 is built from 19 residues. V trimming: 10 bases; J trimming: 0 bases; junction bases outside the gene matches: 15. CDR3 sequence (DNA): TGTGCCACCCAAAAAACCGGGACAGGGGAAAGCTCCTATAATTCACCCCTCCACTTT. It is translated as CATQKTGTGESSYNSPLHF.

This clonotype was counted a few times. CDR3: CASSEAGGTYEQYF. In DNA, the CDR3 is TGTGCCAGCAGTGAAGCGGGGGGTACCTACGAGCAGTACTTC. This rearrangement joins TRBV2 to TRBJ2-7; D is possibly TRBD2 (6 bases). This CDR3 comprises 14 residues. Trimming took off 0 bases at V and 2 bases at J, with 8 bases between the two ends. Germline CDR1 reads SNHLY; CDR2 reads FYNNEI.

The rearrangement links TRBV12-5 to TRBJ2-7, with 7 bases lining up with TRBD1. The CDR3 totals 14 residues. V dropped 4 bases and J dropped 5; count of bases not matched to a gene: 8. Germline CDR1 LGHNT, CDR2 FRNRAP. The CDR3 coding sequence is TGTGCTAGTGGTTGGGGGACAGCACTAAACGAGCAGTACTTC. This sequence encodes CASGWGTALNEQYF.

A few counts support this clonotype. J is TRBJ2-5 and V is TRBV23-1, with 9 nucleotides matching TRBD1. TRBV23-1 qualifies as an ORF whose function is uncertain. The CDR3 sequence is 17 residues long. J gave up 3 bases and V 1 base, and 9 bases lay outside the gene matches. Here the CDR3 DNA reads TGCGCCAGCAGTCAATTCACGGGACAGGGCGCCAAAGAGACCCAGTACTTC. It yields the protein CASSQFTGQGAKETQYF.

This clonotype appeared many times. The gene calls are TRBV7-2 and TRBJ1-2; the match to TRBD1 covers 8 bases. The length of the CDR3 is 16 residues. The V gene end was trimmed by 1 base and the J gene end by 3 bases; junction bases not matched to a gene: 7. The germline gives CDR1 SGHTA, CDR2 FQGNSA. In DNA form, the CDR3 reads TGTGCCAGCAGCTTAGTCGCCGGGACAGGCGACTATGGCTACACCTTC. Amino acids: CASSLVAGTGDYGYTF.

This clonotype has ten or more counts. Written as DNA, the CDR3 is TGTGCCAGCAGCTTAGATGCGGTCGGCAGCGAAGCTTTCTTT. Translated, it gives CASSLDAVGSEAFF. V is TRBV7-8 and J is TRBJ1-1; no clear D. This CDR3 has 14 amino acids. Germline CDR1 and CDR2: SGHVS and FQNEAQ. The V end lost 1 base, the J end lost 8 bases, and 14 bases lay between the germline ends.